These T cell receptor beta chains were read from a single sample in a study of cytomegalovirus exposure and HLA in healthy donors. The protocol was immunoSEQ multiplex PCR, while the TCRdb copy is restricted to in-frame clones and leaves out a portion. Among fewer than 200,000 clones, roughly 80% were seen once, and the ten largest hold 3.4%. Sequencing was done on a sample of PBMCs. These receptors were obtained from a man between 40 and 49 years old in good health and CMV-seropositive. Each CDR3 is given with its conserved first and last residue. The order of the fields is clone size, CDR3 length, V gene, D gene, J gene, CDR3 DNA, CDR3 protein. The D gene is left open where the match is weak. Clone size is shown for a subset of rows, as once, few, many or a class of expanded clone.

NA	18	TRBV9	TRBD2	TRBJ2-4	TGTGCCAGCAGCGTAGGGGGCGGGGGGCTTAGGGCCAAAAACATTCAGTACTTC	CASSVGGGGLRAKNIQYF
NA	15	TRBV5-4	TRBD2	TRBJ2-7	TGTGCCAGCAGCCCAGGGACTAGGAGGAATTATGAGCAGTACTTC	CASSPGTRRNYEQYF
NA	16	TRBV18	NA	TRBJ2-1	TGTGCCAGCTCACCAAGAATGGCGGGATACTACAATGAGCAGTTCTTC	CASSPRMAGYYNEQFF
NA	13	TRBV5-1	NA	TRBJ1-4	TGCGCCAGCAGCTGGGACAACAGTGAAAAACTGTTTTTT	CASSWDNSEKLFF
few	11	TRBV20-1	NA	TRBJ1-4	TGCAGTGCTAGGTTCGTCGAAAAACTGTTTTTT	CSARFVEKLFF
NA	18	TRBV10-3	TRBD1	TRBJ2-3	TGTGCCATCAGTTCTCGGGGGGGACAGGGGGATAGCACAGATACGCAGTATTTT	CAISSRGGQGDSTDTQYF
NA	15	TRBV5-1	NA	TRBJ2-3	TGCGCCAGCAGCCTCCCCACGGGGGACACAGATACGCAGTATTTT	CASSLPTGDTDTQYF
NA	12	TRBV29-1	TRBD2	TRBJ2-1	TGCAGCGTTGAAGGGACTAGCAATGAGCAGTTCTTC	CSVEGTSNEQFF
NA	18	TRBV27	NA	TRBJ1-2	TGTGCCAGCAGTAGTCAGGGGCCGTCCCTTATAGGTCTCTATGGCTACACCTTC	CASSSQGPSLIGLYGYTF
NA	14	TRBV27	NA	TRBJ2-5	TGTGCCAGCAGTCATAACAGTGCTCAGGAGACCCAGTACTTC	CASSHNSAQETQYF
once	14	TRBV6-1	TRBD1	TRBJ1-1	TGTGCCAGCAGTGGGGACAGGGGGAACACTGAAGCTTTCTTT	CASSGDRGNTEAFF
NA	15	TRBV7-2	NA	TRBJ2-3	TGTGCCAGCAGCTTTCAGGCTAGCCCTCAGGATACGCAGTATTTT	CASSFQASPQDTQYF
NA	16	TRBV4-1	TRBD1	TRBJ2-2	TGCGCCACCCAGCCTCGACAGGGGGAGGCCACCGGGGAGCTGTTTTTT	CATQPRQGEATGELFF
NA	14	TRBV11-2	NA	TRBJ2-5	TGTGCCAGCAGCCCGAACAGCCCTCCAGAGACCCAGTACTTC	CASSPNSPPETQYF
NA	15	TRBV5-1	NA	TRBJ1-2	TGCGCCAGCAGACGCACAGGGAAGGATAACTATGGCTACACCTTC	CASRRTGKDNYGYTF
NA	15	TRBV6-1	TRBD1	TRBJ1-5	TGTGCCAGCAGGGCCTGGGACAGGGTGTATCAGCCCCAGCATTTT	CASRAWDRVYQPQHF
NA	16	TRBV4-1	NA	TRBJ1-4	TGCGCCAGCAGCCAAGACGGAGGGAGCCGTAATGAAAAACTGTTTTTT	CASSQDGGSRNEKLFF
few	15	TRBV27	NA	TRBJ2-3	TGTGCCAGCAGGGAACAGGGGGGGTTACTAGATACGCAGTATTTT	CASREQGGLLDTQYF
NA	15	TRBV28	TRBD2	TRBJ2-1	TGTGCCAGCAGGTCGGGACTAGCGGGAGTTAATGAGCAGTTCTTC	CASRSGLAGVNEQFF
NA	15	TRBV7-9	TRBD2	TRBJ2-3	TGTGCCAGCAGCCACCTAGCGGGGAGCACAGATACGCAGTATTTT	CASSHLAGSTDTQYF
few	13	TRBV2	NA	TRBJ1-5	TGTGCCAGCAGTTACAGGGTGGGGGAGCCCCAGCATTTT	CASSYRVGEPQHF
NA	14	TRBV5-1	TRBD1	TRBJ2-7	TGCGCCAGCAGCGAGAGGACAGGGGGCTACGAGCAGTACTTC	CASSERTGGYEQYF
once	15	TRBV5-6	NA	TRBJ2-4	TGTGCCAGCAGCCCGAATCGGGGGGCCAAAAACATTCAGTACTTC	CASSPNRGAKNIQYF
NA	14	TRBV10-3	TRBD1	TRBJ1-6	TGTGCCATCAGCGGGACAGTAGATAATTCACCCCTCCACTTT	CAISGTVDNSPLHF
NA	12	TRBV19	NA	TRBJ1-1	TGTGCCAGTAGTACGAGGAACACTGAAGCTTTCTTT	CASSTRNTEAFF
NA	11	TRBV20-1	NA	TRBJ2-1	TGCAGTGCCCCGATGACACATGAGCAGTTCTTC	CSAPMTHEQFF
NA	14	TRBV19	TRBD1	TRBJ1-6	TGTGCCAGTAGTGTGACAGGGGAAAATTCCCCCCTCCACTTT	CASSVTGENSPLHF
NA	13	TRBV29-1	NA	TRBJ2-1	TGCAGCGTTGAAAAGGACTCAAACAATGAGCAGTTCTTC	CSVEKDSNNEQFF
NA	16	TRBV9	NA	TRBJ2-1	TGTGCCAGCAGCCCCCACTCGGGGGAACTCTACAATGAGCAGTTCTTC	CASSPHSGELYNEQFF
NA	14	TRBV6-6	TRBD1	TRBJ2-7	TGTGCCAGCAGTAGCGACAGGGCTGCCTACGAGCAGTACTTC	CASSSDRAAYEQYF
NA	12	TRBV28	NA	TRBJ2-3	TGTGCCAGCAGCCTACCCACAGATACGCAGTATTTT	CASSLPTDTQYF
NA	15	TRBV29-1	TRBD1	TRBJ2-7	TGCAGCGTTGACGGGACAGTCAGGAGCTCCTACGAGCAGTACTTC	CSVDGTVRSSYEQYF
NA	15	TRBV10-3	NA	TRBJ1-3	TGTGCCACAACCAGGACACACAGCTCTGGAAACACCATATATTTT	CATTRTHSSGNTIYF
few	14	TRBV7-9	NA	TRBJ2-2	TGTGCCAGCAGCTTAGGACAGAACACCGGGGAGCTGTTTTTT	CASSLGQNTGELFF
NA	15	TRBV9	TRBD1	TRBJ2-5	TGTGCCAGCAGCGTGGGGGCAGGGGGCGGAGAGACCCAGTACTTC	CASSVGAGGGETQYF
few	13	TRBV5-6	NA	TRBJ1-1	TGTGCCAGCAGGCCGGGATCGGACACTGAAGCTTTCTTT	CASRPGSDTEAFF
NA	17	TRBV10-2	TRBD2	TRBJ2-5	TGCGCCAGCAGTGTAGTAGCGGGGGGATCGTTCCAAGAGACCCAGTACTTC	CASSVVAGGSFQETQYF
few	15	TRBV30	TRBD1	TRBJ1-1	TGTGCCTGGAGGCCTTGGGACAGCATTTGGTTTGAAGCTTTCTTT	CAWRPWDSIWFEAFF
NA	13	TRBV7-8	TRBD1	TRBJ2-1	TGTGCCAGCAGCCCAGACAGGGCCTATGAGCAGTTCTTC	CASSPDRAYEQFF
NA	15	TRBV28	TRBD1	TRBJ1-3	TGTGCCAGCCAGGGACAGACTAGCTCTGGAAACACCATATATTTT	CASQGQTSSGNTIYF
NA	14	TRBV5-5	TRBD1	TRBJ1-5	TGTGCCAGCAGCAAACAGGGGGAAGAGCAGCCCCAGCATTTT	CASSKQGEEQPQHF
NA	14	TRBV7-3	TRBD1	TRBJ1-2	TGTGCCAGCAGCCGACAGGGTGGTGACTATGGCTACACCTTC	CASSRQGGDYGYTF
few	15	TRBV5-1	NA	TRBJ2-1	TGCGCCAGCAGCTTTAGCGACTCCCCGGGGAATGAGCAGTTCTTC	CASSFSDSPGNEQFF
few	14	TRBV6-1	NA	TRBJ2-5	TGTGCCAGCAGTGCGGGGCTAGGAGGGGAGACCCAGTACTTC	CASSAGLGGETQYF